The clone carrying this TCR beta chain has a count of ten or more. This sample was included in a study of early T cells in non-severe SARS-CoV-2 infection. Study-wide background: The authors sequenced bulk RNA from unsorted whole blood, leaving chains unpaired.

cDNA molecules, individually, were tagged with unique molecular identifiers. MiXCR, applied by TCRdb to the 5' RACE reads, yields one record per CDR3 protein. The sample has tens of thousands of distinct CDR3 sequences, roughly 6% seen once. V lost 4 bases, J lost 5 bases, and 14 bases stayed unmatched. This CDR3 has 17 amino acids. From germline, CDR1 is SGHAT and CDR2 FQNNGV. This chain links TRBV11-2 with TRBJ2-1, with 7 bases fitting TRBD2. This clonotype was sampled from an adult who was a healthcare worker with PCR-confirmed SARS-CoV-2 infection or an uninfected control (not recorded which). Sequences were obtained from whole blood. The CDR3 DNA follows: TGTGCCAGCAGCTCCACCATGGGGGGGGGAGGAAACAATGAGCAGTTCTTC. The encoded protein is CASSSTMGGGGNNEQFF.